This T cell receptor beta chain originates from a study of identical twins (dated by TCRdb to 2016 to 2017). For the wider study: To test whether fetal clonotypes persist, this study deep-sequenced TCR alpha and beta repertoires from monozygotic twins, from unrelated adults of various ages, and from cord blood. To rule out contamination, the twin experiments were replicated at different times with different library preparation protocols.

All donors were healthy Caucasians. Three pairs of female monozygotic twins, all aged about 18 to 30 years, were included in the twin cohort. Peripheral blood mononuclear cells were used as the source from which RNA for TCR libraries was isolated. General conclusions and limits of the study: Because the same donors could not be followed over many years, conclusions were based on cross-sectional statistical analysis. Abundant cord blood beta clonotypes carried fewer insertions; young adult naive repertoires showed a weaker similar trend, while memory repertoires showed none. In monozygotic twins, recombination models systematically underestimated out-of-frame TCR alpha sharing, but the models matched the sharing seen between unrelated individuals. Zero-insertion analyses could be partly confounded by invariant T cells such as MAIT and iNKT, though diverse VJ usage argued against such confounding for most clonotypes. A weaker excess of twin sharing was found in beta out-of-frame sequences because the signal-to-noise ratio was lowered by fewer shared sequences. Out-of-frame TCR alpha sequences shared between twins showed an excess of low generation-probability sequences compared with coincidental sharing between unrelated individuals.

Library generation was performed with 5' RACE. The sequencer was an Illumina HiSeq 2000. A universal primer binding site was introduced by template switching, and a unique molecular identifier was present in the final cDNA, enabling accurate counting of TCR cDNA molecules. Specific primers in the conserved constant-segment region were used to synthesize first-strand cDNA for the TCR alpha and beta chains. To control for contamination, each cDNA library was double barcoded with a SMART-Mk sample barcode plus Illumina barcodes. TruSeq adapter sequences, together with Illumina sample barcodes, were added in two successive PCR steps. The TCR alpha and beta cDNA libraries were sequenced on the Illumina HiSeq platform using custom primers. For the original study's pipeline: MiGEC was used to process raw reads and extract unique molecular identifiers, and MiXCR was used to find CDR3 positions. Recombination models were inferred per individual with the repgenHMM and IGoR tools using an EM algorithm. The tcR package in R was used for shared clonotype analysis, with sharing normalized by the product of cloneset sizes. To study raw recombination without the effects of thymic and clonal selection, out-of-frame nonproductive sequences were analyzed. Using fastp trimming at Q25 and MiXCR clonotype assembly, TCRdb reanalyzed the public sequencing data and kept in-frame beta chains. CDR3 protein duplicates are merged, each entry listing the most common genes and DNA. TCRdb's processing, not the authors' own work, is the source of the V and J calls. This sample lists fewer than 900,000 distinct CDR3 sequences; 21% were detected once. The ten largest clones take up 4% to 5.5% of the sample.

The CDR3 contains 15 residues, cysteine and phenylalanine counted. Only the CDR3 part of the read is kept: 45 bases, read in frame from the first base. V ends up 0 bases short and J 5 bases short, with an unmatched junction base count of 7. Worth noting for this clonotype: The clone's antigen remains unknown. No much larger clone is present one base from it, and per-base qualities are unavailable.

These same records also appear under a second study, on T cells expressing NK-cell markers. As that second study puts it: Fewer than ten donors provided sorted CD3+CD56+NKG2C+, CD3+CD56+NKG2C- and CD3+CD56-NKG2C+ T-cell subsets, whose TCR beta-chain repertoires were profiled. Of the eight sequenced donors, seven were found to be HCMV-seropositive and one was found to be HCMV-seronegative. In several experiments an anti-gammadeltaTCR antibody was added to restrict sorting to alphabetaTCR-expressing T cells. In more than 5 donors, the dominant CD3+CD56+NKG2C+ clonotypes were found to rank among the top 10 CD8+ clonotypes and to make up 1.0-7.0% of CD8+ T cells. Those dominant clonotypes were again the most abundant among CD3+CD56-NKG2C+ cells in a few donors, at about 25-60.1%. It remained unclear whether the expanded NKG2C-expressing T cell clones were specific for HCMV antigens. Randomly selected healthy volunteers, three men and five women, were used as the eight sequenced donors. HCMV serostatus was determined by detecting HCMV-specific IgG in serum with a commercial ELISA kit. For roughly 6 donors, bulk peripheral blood T-cell repertoires were also sequenced from unsorted PBMC. MIGEC was used to demultiplex reads and group reads by UMI, and MiTCR was used to assemble and quantify clonotypes. Only TCR cDNA sequences supported by at least two reads were kept to exclude erroneous sequences. Downstream repertoire analysis used the tcR package, and clonotypes were matched across fractions by CDR3 nucleotide sequence plus V segment. VDJmatch was used to annotate antigen specificity against VDJdb, with one amino acid substitution in CDR3 allowed.

The TCR sequence derives from a woman younger than 35 in good health. The sequenced sample consisted of PBMCs. In this chain, TRBV12-3 or TRBV12-4 is recombined with TRBJ2-7; TRBD2 matches 7 bases in the middle. The nucleotide sequence reads as follows: TGTGCCAGCAGTTTAGCGGGGGGGGTGGCCCACGAGCAGTACTTC. Its coded protein is CASSLAGGVAHEQYF.